The clone carrying this T cell receptor (beta chain) occurred once. Per the germline V gene, CDR1 is SGHTA and CDR2 is FQGNSA. Trimming removed 4 bases from V and 2 bases from J, with 17 bases in between. This CDR3 has 17 residues. PCR was performed a second time for roughly 7 to 11 cycles using a sample-barcoded 5' primer and a J-beta primer mix. Each cDNA molecule, via a template-switch adaptor with 12 random nucleotides, was tagged. TCRdb used MiXCR to reprocess the 5' RACE reads, holding one entry per CDR3 protein. The table lists about 1.4 million distinct CDR3 sequences, around 59% of them singletons. The data derive from a study of blood T cells in healthy people across ages.

The chain recombines TRBV7-2 with TRBJ2-2; TRBD2 might be the D (7 bases). This TCR was sampled from a man younger than 35 in good health. Source material: blood. CDR3 DNA: TGTGCCAGCAGCTACAATTCTGGGGGGGCCAACACCGGGGAGCTGTTTTTT. It is translated as CASSYNSGGANTGELFF.